This T cell receptor beta chain came from a study of regulatory T cells in long-lasting Graves disease (dated by TCRdb to about 2021). Broadly, across the study: Newly diagnosed Graves' disease patients had taken antithyroid drugs for less than 3 months. This study used TCR sequencing and RNA sequencing of peripheral blood to compare persistent Graves' disease patients against newly diagnosed Graves' disease patients. TCR sequencing covered about 13 persistent and 20 newly diagnosed Graves' disease patients, about 35 samples in total. The study took place in China and was registered as a clinical trial.

The research as a whole found: Compared with newly diagnosed patients, patients with persistent Graves' disease had lower TCR Shannon entropy and fewer highly expanded clones, which suggests clonal expansion. The small sample size was acknowledged by the authors as a limitation that may reduce accuracy. Only peripheral blood was studied, because thyroid tissue, the primary lesion, was inaccessible. Sequencing and analysis were restricted to the TCR beta chain. A larger number of public clonotypes was shared among persistent patients (fewer than 3,000) than among newly diagnosed patients (about 990). TRBV28, TRBJ1-2 and TRBJ2-5 were preferentially used in persistent disease, while TRBV20-1 and TRBJ2-1 were favored in newly diagnosed disease.

The time point label, as the study defines it: newly diagnosed GD, antithyroid drugs for less than 3 months. RNA was extracted from PBMCs in TRIzol for both TCR sequencing and RNA sequencing. Graves' disease was diagnosed according to American Thyroid Association guidelines. Patients were recruited from an endocrinology department in Xi'an, China. Each patient gave 9 to 10 milliliters of peripheral blood, collected in an EDTA anticoagulant tube. Ficoll Paque Plus density gradient separation was used to isolate PBMCs, and no further T cell sorting was performed. An Agilent 2100 Bioanalyzer and agarose gel were used to check RNA quality, while a NanoDrop 2000 measured RNA concentration. Library preparation employed multiplex PCR. TCRdb records Illumina HiSeq 4000 as the sequencer. To build TCR beta libraries, CDR3 regions were amplified by Arm-PCR using iRepertoire HTBI primers. PCR products were gel purified before sequencing. From the authors' description of their analysis: Across samples, roughly 60 TRBV and approximately 15 TRBJ segments were identified and used for gene usage analysis of CDR3 amino acid clonotypes. COPE and FqMerger were used to merge filtered high-quality paired reads into contigs. BLAST was used to align contigs to IMGT TRBV, TRBD and TRBJ reference genes, and CDR3 was defined according to IMGT. Highly expanded clones were defined as clonotypes with a frequency above 0.1%. Shannon entropy served as the measure of repertoire diversity, while the Gini coefficient captured V-J evenness. Clonotypes shared by more than one individual were considered public. TCRdb cleaned the public reads at Q25 with fastp, built clones with MiXCR and kept in-frame beta chains. Records with the same CDR3 protein are collapsed into one entry carrying the most frequent genes and DNA. What appears here as the V and J calls and clone size reflects TCRdb's work, not the paper's. Present in this sample are 300,000 to 400,000 distinct CDR3 sequences, 16% of which were seen just once. The ten largest clonotypes hold just under 30% of the sample.

Here V drops 2 bases and J drops 12 bases, and the junction holds 8 bases not matched to any gene. The CDR3 starts with the cysteine, ends with the phenylalanine, and has 14 residues. The entry retains the CDR3 DNA only, 42 bases that are in frame from base 1. The germline V gene specifies SGHTA as CDR1 and FQGTGA as CDR2. This clonotype was seen repeatedly, ten times or more. It has no known antigen specificity. Base-call qualities are not available, and no considerably larger clone is one nucleotide away. These same records also appear under a second study, on T cells in Graves' hyperthyroidism and ophthalmopathy. Reported in the second study: A patient counted as having stable Graves' hyperthyroidism if no progression to ophthalmopathy occurred over 18 months of follow-up. Hyperthyroidism patients were newly diagnosed, with disease duration under 2 months, and aged 18 to 65 years. Exclusion was applied to patients with uncontrolled infections, other autoimmune diseases, pregnancy or lactation. Diagnoses relied on clinical symptoms, serum thyroxine and TRAb, thyroid ultrasound and orbital computed tomography. The first round of RT-PCR for the TCR CDR3 was performed with the HTBI primer set and the Qiagen OneStep RT-PCR kit. Blood samples also contained most of the expanded thyroid clonotypes (frequency above 0.001), which suggests that blood repertoires may reflect thyroid immune responses. A model built on a 13 V-J signature distinguished ophthalmopathy from stable hyperthyroidism, reaching about 88% sensitivity and about 81% specificity in cross-validation and 80%/75% in testing. In validation, progression to ophthalmopathy was predicted by the model with more than 65% sensitivity and roughly 76% specificity, a median of about 6 months before onset. A discovery cohort of about a hundred patients, 43 with Graves' ophthalmopathy and about 60 with stable Graves' hyperthyroidism, was used to find distinguishing TCR V-J signatures. An independent validation cohort of under 20 hyperthyroidism patients and about 16 patients who later progressed to ophthalmopathy tested prospective prediction of ophthalmopathy. The roughly 100 discovery patients were randomly divided into training and test sets at a 7:3 ratio. In more than five Graves' hyperthyroidism patients, the study also compared T-cell repertoires from thyroid tissue with T-cell repertoires from blood. After blood sampling, hyperthyroidism patients were treated with methimazole at a starting dose of 30 mg daily, and ophthalmopathy patients were treated with high-dose intravenous methylprednisolone. The libraries were constructed in a second round of multiplex PCR and then size-selected and purified. Sequencing of the libraries was done on an Illumina HiSeq2000 using paired-end 100 bp reads. SOAPnuke was used to process the raw data, throwing out any read that contained adapters or uncalled bases, had a mean Phred below 15, or lacked an exact constant-primer or identifier match. COPE v1.2.5 was used to merge the high-quality paired reads, and each unique nucleotide sequence was defined as a clonotype. Clonotypes were aligned to IMGT TRBV, TRBD and TRBJ reference segments using MiTCR v1.1. Analysis was restricted to V-J combinations with a frequency above 0.0001, which covered just over 98% of repertoires. The TCS score was defined as F50 (clonal expansion) divided by E x V (chaos), with BLOSUM62-based TCRdist calculated between CDR3 peptides within each V-J. Welch's t-statistics and random forest reduced roughly 540 V-J features to fewer than 15, which were used in a naive Bayes classifier (R e1071). Sample size was not statistically predetermined, and investigators were not blinded to group allocation. TCR Vbeta CDR3 sequencing of approximately 140 peripheral blood samples (approximately 44 ophthalmopathy, 75 hyperthyroidism and roughly 17 progressor patients) is reported in the paper.

The rearrangement joined TRBV7-3 to TRBJ2-1, with 9 bases aligning to TRBD2. The receptor's source is a man aged 40-49 years with Graves disease. Donor details come from another sample of the same person, matched by shared clones. The sample consisted of peripheral blood mononuclear cells (PBMCs), taken at new diagnosis, from a patient treated with antithyroid drugs. The DNA sequence is as follows: TGTGCCAGCAGCTTAGGTAGCGGGGGTCCTGGGCAGTTCTTC. It codes for CASSLGSGGPGQFF. With the rest looked up from the reference TRBV7-3 and TRBJ2-1 genes rather than sequenced, the full variable domain is GAGVSQTPSNKVTEKGKYVELRCDPISGHTALYWYRQSLGQGPEFLIYFQGTGAADDSGLPNDRFFAVRPEGSVSTLKIQRTERGDSAVYLCASSLGSGGPGQFFGPGTRLTVL.